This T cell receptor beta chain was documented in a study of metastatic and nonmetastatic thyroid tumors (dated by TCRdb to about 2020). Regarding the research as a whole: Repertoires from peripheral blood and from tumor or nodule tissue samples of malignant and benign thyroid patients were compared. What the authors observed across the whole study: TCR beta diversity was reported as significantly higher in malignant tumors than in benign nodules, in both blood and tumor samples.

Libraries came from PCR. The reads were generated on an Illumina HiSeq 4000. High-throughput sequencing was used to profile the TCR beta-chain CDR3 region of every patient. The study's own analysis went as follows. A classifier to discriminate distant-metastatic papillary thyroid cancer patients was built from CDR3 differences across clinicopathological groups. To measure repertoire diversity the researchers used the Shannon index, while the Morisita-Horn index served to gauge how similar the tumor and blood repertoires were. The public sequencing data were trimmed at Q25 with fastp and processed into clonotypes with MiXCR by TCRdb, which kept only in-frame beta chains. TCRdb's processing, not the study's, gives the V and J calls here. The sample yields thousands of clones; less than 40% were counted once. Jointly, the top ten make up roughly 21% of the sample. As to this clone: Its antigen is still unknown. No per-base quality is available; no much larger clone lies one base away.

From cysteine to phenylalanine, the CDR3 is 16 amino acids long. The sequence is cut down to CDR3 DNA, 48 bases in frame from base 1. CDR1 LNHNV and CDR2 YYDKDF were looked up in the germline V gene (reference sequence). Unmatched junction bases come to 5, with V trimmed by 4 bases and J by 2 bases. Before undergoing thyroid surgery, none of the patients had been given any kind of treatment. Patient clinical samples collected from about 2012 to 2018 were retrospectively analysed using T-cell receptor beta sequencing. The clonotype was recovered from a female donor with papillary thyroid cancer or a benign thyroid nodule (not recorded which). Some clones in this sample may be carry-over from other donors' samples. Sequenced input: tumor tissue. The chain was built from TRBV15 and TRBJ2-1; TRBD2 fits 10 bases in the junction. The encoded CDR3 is CATSTSSGRAYNEQFF. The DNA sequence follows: TGTGCCACCAGCACCTCGAGCGGGAGGGCCTACAATGAGCAGTTCTTC.